One sample yielded the 25 T cell receptor beta chains listed below, sequenced in a study of blood T cell repertoires in COVID-19. Produced via immunoSEQ multiplex PCR; TCRdb's table is partial and in-frame only. The sample includes roughly 270,000 clones, 70% to 90% of them seen just once. Sequencing used peripheral blood. These receptors came from a man aged 18-30 years with active or convalescent COVID-19.

The chain employs TRBV12-5 and TRBJ1-5; weak D call: TRBD1 (5 bases). Trimming stripped 6 bases from V and 4 bases from J, with 16 bases between. Germline values: CDR1 LGHNT, CDR2 FRNRAP. The CDR3 is made up of 15 amino acids. The CDR3 nucleotides read TGTGCTAGTGGCACGGTAAAGCAGGGAAATCAGCCCCAGCATTTT. Translated: CASGTVKQGNQPQHF.

This chain connects TRBV7-2 to TRBJ1-2; a possible D gene is TRBD1 (6 bases). CDR1 and CDR2 from the germline V gene are SGHTA and FQGNSA. Trimming removed 5 bases from V and 4 bases from J, with 20 bases in between. The CDR3 is made up of 16 amino acids. The CDR3 sequence: CASSPQQGILGYGYTF. CDR3 coding DNA: TGTGCCAGCAGCCCTCAACAGGGAATTCTCGGCTATGGCTACACCTTC.

This chain connects TRBV6-2 or TRBV6-3 to TRBJ2-1; 8 bases are a match to TRBD1. CDR1 is MNHEY, CDR2 SVGEGT, per germline. Trimming removed 4 bases from V and 2 bases from J; junction bases left unmatched: 7. The CDR3 is 16 residues long. The CDR3 is CASSFRTGSPYNEQFF. The CDR3 nucleotides read TGTGCCAGCAGTTTCAGGACAGGGAGCCCCTACAATGAGCAGTTCTTC.

This clone was counted only a few times. The CDR3 DNA follows: TGTGCCAGTACTAACAGCAACTATAATTCACCCCTCCACTTT. It specifies CASTNSNYNSPLHF. This rearrangement joins TRBV19 to TRBJ1-6; D uncertain. Germline V gives CDR1 LNHDA, CDR2 SQIVND (reference sequence). The CDR3 runs to 14 residues. The V end was cut by 7 bases, the J end by 3 bases, with 10 bases between.

As to this clone: Relative to the germline gene, one junction end is altered; a read error may explain this. The chain uses TRBV5-4 and TRBJ2-2; 7 bases map to TRBD1. Germline V gene data show CDR1 as SGHNT and CDR2 as YYREEE (reference sequence). The CDR3 loop spans 15 amino acids. The CDR3 DNA reads TGTGCCAGCAGAAAGACAGGGTCGAATACCGGGGAGCTGTTTTTT. Translating it yields CASRKTGSNTGELFF. Looking up the rest from reference TRBV5-4 and TRBJ2-2 gives the full variable domain: ETGVTQSPTHLIKTRGQQVTLRCSSQSGHNTVSWYQQALGQGPQFIFQYYREEENGRGNFPPRFSGLQFPNYSSELNVNALELDDSALYLCASRKTGSNTGELFFGEGSRLTVL.

V usage is TRBV5-1 and J usage is TRBJ2-1, with 8 bases aligning to TRBD2. The CDR3 extends over 17 amino acids. Unmatched junction bases numbered 7, after V lost 0 bases and J lost 2 bases. The germline CDR1 and CDR2 sequences are SGHRS and YFSETQ. CDR3 nucleotide sequence: TGCGCCAGCAGCTTGGGCCCGGGGGGGACTACCTACAATGAGCAGTTCTTC. Translated: CASSLGPGGTTYNEQFF.

V and J are TRBV27 and TRBJ1-1; no clear D gene. The CDR3 runs 14 residues. V was cut by 4 bases and J by 1 base, with 10 bases left in between. Germline values: CDR1 MNHEY, CDR2 SMNVEV (reference sequence). In DNA form, the CDR3 reads TGTGCCAGCAGTTGGCGGGGAGCGAACACTGAAGCTTTCTTT. It encodes CASSWRGANTEAFF.

This clone has more than one count but fewer than ten. The chain couples TRBV14 to TRBJ1-1; possible D gene TRBD1, 5 bases. Trimming removed 3 bases from V and 11 bases from J, with 10 bases in between. From germline, CDR1 is SGHDN and CDR2 FVKESK. The CDR3 is made up of 11 amino acids. The CDR3 sequence: CASSQGGVAFF. The CDR3 DNA sequence: TGTGCCAGCAGCCAGGGGGGTGTTGCTTTCTTT.

This clone was observed a single time. The J gene is TRBJ2-2, the V gene TRBV10-2; D might be TRBD2 (5 bases). There are 12 residues in the CDR3. V shed 5 bases and J shed 6 bases, with 7 bases lying between them. Per germline, CDR1 WSHSY and CDR2 SAAADI. This CDR3 reads CASSLRAGELFF. In DNA form, the CDR3 reads TGCGCCAGCAGTCTGAGGGCCGGGGAGCTGTTTTTT.

This rearrangement joins TRBV12-5 to TRBJ2-2; a weak D match, TRBD1 (6 bases). CDR1 and CDR2 from the germline V gene are LGHNT and FRNRAP. This CDR3 comprises 15 residues. With 5 bases removed from V and 3 bases from J, the gap between germline ends came to 13 bases. The CDR3 sequence is CASGPKDRHTGELFF. CDR3 DNA: TGTGCTAGTGGTCCCAAAGACAGGCACACCGGGGAGCTGTTTTTT.

This clone was observed a handful of times. V and J are TRBV18 and TRBJ2-1, with no clear D. V was shortened by 3 bases and J by 6 bases, with 12 bases between the two germline ends. Germline lookup yields CDR1 KGHSH and CDR2 LQKENI. The CDR3 covers 14 residues. The CDR3 spells CASSPPTDTNEQFF. CDR3 DNA sequence: TGTGCCAGCTCACCGCCCACAGATACCAATGAGCAGTTCTTC.

J is TRBJ2-5 and V is TRBV5-4; perhaps TRBD1 as D (5 bases). Germline V gene sequence: CDR1 SGHNT, CDR2 YYREEE (reference sequence). There are 14 residues in the CDR3. V lost 0 bases, J lost 4 bases, and 10 bases lay in between. Here the CDR3 reads CASSLASQGETQYF. CDR3 in DNA: TGTGCCAGCAGCTTGGCGTCCCAGGGAGAGACCCAGTACTTC.

This sequence joins TRBV27 and TRBJ2-1, with TRBD2 matching over 9 bases. Germline-derived CDR1 and CDR2 are MNHEY and SMNVEV (reference sequence). CDR3 length: 15 amino acids. J was trimmed by 4 bases and V by 9 bases; bases with no gene match: 10. CDR3 protein: CASKVGREGYNEQFF. The CDR3 DNA sequence: TGTGCCAGTAAGGTTGGGCGGGAGGGATACAATGAGCAGTTCTTC.

The rearrangement joins TRBV9 to TRBJ2-1; 11 nucleotides line up with TRBD2. The CDR3 runs to 15 residues. Germline CDR1 and CDR2: SGDLS and YYNGEE. Losses at the gene ends were 2 bases for V and 4 bases for J; bases not matched to a gene: 2. The DNA of the CDR3 is TGTGCCAGCAGCGTGTTAGCGGGGGGGTACAATGAGCAGTTCTTC. Translated: CASSVLAGGYNEQFF.

The V call is TRBV6-6, the J call TRBJ1-1; D gene ambiguous. In germline, CDR1 is MNHNY, CDR2 SVGAGI (reference sequence). This CDR3 has 14 residues. Trimming left V 3 bases short and J 5 bases short, with 13 bases between. DNA for the CDR3: TGTGCCAGCAGTTATGCGGGAATTGGGACTGAAGCTTTCTTT. Encoded protein: CASSYAGIGTEAFF.

The gene calls are TRBV10-2 and TRBJ2-4; perhaps TRBD2 as D (6 bases). The CDR3 has 12 residues. Trimming removed 6 bases at V and 6 bases at J, with 9 bases between. Per the germline V gene, CDR1 is WSHSY and CDR2 is SAAADI. For the CDR3, the DNA is TGCGCCAGCAGCCCGGGACTAAACATTCAGTACTTC. It is translated as CASSPGLNIQYF.

The V and J genes are TRBV13 and TRBJ2-2, with D possibly TRBD1 on 6 matching bases. The CDR3 covers 15 residues. Between the trimmed V and J ends, which lost 5 bases and 2 bases, there was a span of 12 bases. CDR1 is PRHDT, CDR2 FYEKMQ, per germline (reference sequence). The CDR3 loop is CASSLRTENTGELFF. CDR3 sequence (DNA): TGTGCCAGCAGCCTCCGGACAGAAAACACCGGGGAGCTGTTTTTT.

A single count supports this clone. This chain links TRBV4-1 with TRBJ1-2; unclear D gene. This CDR3 is 13 amino acids long. V lost 8 bases and J 4 bases, leaving 14 bases between the germline ends. Germline loops: CDR1 MGHRA, CDR2 YSYEKL. CDR3 loop: CASGSGVSYGYTF. In DNA form, the CDR3 reads TGCGCCAGCGGCTCCGGGGTATCCTATGGCTACACCTTC.

The chain combines TRBV19 with TRBJ1-1, with TRBD1 identical over 7 bases. The CDR3 has 12 residues. With 10 bases clipped from V and 7 bases from J, the junction kept 9 bases outside the gene matches. CDR1 LNHDA and CDR2 SQIVND come from the germline V gene (reference sequence). CDR3 nucleotides: TGTGCCACCCAGACAGGGAGATATGAAGCTTTCTTT. Translating gives CATQTGRYEAFF.

The chain recombines TRBV9 with TRBJ1-5; tentative D call: TRBD1 (6 bases). CDR1 and CDR2 (germline): SGDLS, YYNGEE. The CDR3 contains 13 residues. V was shortened by 6 bases and J by 0 bases, with 7 bases between the two germline ends. CDR3 residues: CASNRDSNQPQHF. For the CDR3, the DNA is TGTGCCAGCAACAGGGATAGCAATCAGCCCCAGCATTTT.

This clone was detected only once. This sequence joins TRBV9 and TRBJ1-6; no clear D. Germline loops: CDR1 SGDLS, CDR2 YYNGEE. V lost 0 bases, J lost 8 bases, and 12 bases lay in between. The CDR3 has 15 amino acids. CDR3 in amino acids: CASSVEVRRDSPLHF. The DNA of the CDR3 is TGTGCCAGCAGCGTAGAAGTTAGGAGGGATTCACCCCTCCACTTT.

This CDR3 reads CASSYNPGSNQPQHF. The CDR3 DNA sequence: TGTGCCAGCAGTTACAATCCAGGGAGCAATCAGCCCCAGCATTTT. The chain recombines TRBV6-2 or TRBV6-3 with TRBJ1-5, with D possibly TRBD1 on 5 matching bases. V was trimmed by 2 bases and J by 1 base, leaving 9 bases between them. CDR1 is MNHEY and CDR2 is SVGEGT in the germline V gene. CDR3 size: 15 residues.

The gene calls are TRBV27 and TRBJ1-3; D gene uncertain. The CDR3 length is 15 residues. Trimming took off 0 bases at V and 2 bases at J, with 8 bases between the two ends. Germline CDR1 and CDR2: MNHEY and SMNVEV (reference sequence). The DNA for the CDR3 is TGTGCCAGCAGTTTATCGTGGACTCCTGGAAACACCATATATTTT. Translation gives CASSLSWTPGNTIYF.

The chain couples TRBV5-1 to TRBJ2-6; 8 positions agree with TRBD1. CDR3 size: 18 residues. The germline CDR1 and CDR2 sequences are SGHRS and YFSETQ. Unmatched junction bases numbered 9, after V lost 3 bases and J lost 1 base. The CDR3 region has the DNA TGCGCCAGCAGCTGGACCGGGACAGGCGATTCTGGGGCCAACGTCCTGACTTTC. Amino acids: CASSWTGTGDSGANVLTF. Based on the CDR3 plus reference TRBV5-1 and TRBJ2-6, the full variable domain is KAGVTQTPRYLIKTRGQQVTLSCSPISGHRSVSWYQQTPGQGLQFLFEYFSETQRNKGNFPGRFSGRQFSNSRSEMNVSTLELGDSALYLCASSWTGTGDSGANVLTFGAGSRLTVL.

As to this clone: Additional DNA sequences in this sample encode the identical CDR3. V is TRBV11-3 and J is TRBJ2-3; possibly TRBD1 for D (6 bases). The V and J ends lost 0 bases and 0 bases respectively, with 7 bases between them. This CDR3 has 15 amino acids. Germline lookup yields CDR1 SGHNT and CDR2 YENEEA. The CDR3: CASSLDRGSTDTQYF. In DNA, the CDR3 is TGTGCCAGCAGCTTAGACAGGGGTAGCACAGATACGCAGTATTTT.